This entry describes one T cell receptor beta chain. How the authors handled the data: How many nucleated cells were present was estimated from reference gene primer amplification. Data came from immunoSEQ multiplex PCR; TCRdb stores just in-frame clones and leaves some out. Clone size and the V and J calls come from that table; the DNA yielded D and trimming. This table holds fewer than 400,000 clones, approximately 85% found once. Clinical history as reported by participants underpinned cohort assignment. Germline V gene sequence: CDR1 SQVTM, CDR2 ANQGSEA. V shed 0 bases and J shed 4 bases, with 15 bases lying between them. The CDR3 length is 15 residues. The data derive from a study of blood T cell repertoires in COVID-19. On the study more broadly: The analysed material was cDNA or gDNA that came from T cells, B-cell-depleted T cells, or PBMCs.

This sequence joins TRBV29-1 and TRBJ1-2; D is uncertain. The sample taken for sequencing was PBMCs or T cells enriched from blood (not recorded which). The sequence was obtained from a man aged 30 to 39 who had recovered from COVID-19. The CDR3 loop reads CSVEEWAGLFYGYTF. The CDR3 nucleotides read TGCAGCGTTGAAGAGTGGGCAGGCCTTTTCTATGGCTACACCTTC.